This T cell receptor beta chain is from a study of blood T cell repertoires in COVID-19. Study-level information: PBMCs, B-cell-depleted T cells, or T cells provided the cDNA or gDNA that made up the material.

In the original processing: Amplification with reference gene primers provided the estimates of nucleated cell counts. The table came from immunoSEQ multiplex PCR; TCRdb's copy has only in-frame clones and leaves some out. V and J calls and clone size are as listed in that table; D and trimming were resolved from the DNA. The sample has approximately 88,000 clones, roughly 90% seen once. Trimming removed 4 bases from V and 3 bases from J; junction bases left unmatched: 4. Per germline, CDR1 SGHRS and CDR2 YFSETQ. This CDR3 contains 14 residues. The sequence was collected from a male donor with acute or convalescent COVID-19. The chain links TRBV5-1 to TRBJ2-3, with 8 positions matching TRBD2. What was sequenced was peripheral blood. CDR3 bases: TGCGCCAGCAGCGTCGCGGGGGGAACAGATACGCAGTATTTT. Translating gives CASSVAGGTDTQYF.